This T cell receptor beta chain was observed in a study of response to subunit inactivated influenza vaccine. TCRdb redid the calling of the RT-PCR reads with MiXCR, one entry per CDR3 protein. The data contain about half a million distinct CDR3 sequences, approximately 24% of them seen just once; the ten biggest clones take up approximately 1.9%. Study-wide results and caveats: Each seasonal influenza vaccination recruits few new T cells, the authors suggested.

Points on this clonotype: Its specificity is not known.

V dropped 4 bases and J dropped 9; count of bases not matched to a gene: 6. Germline values: CDR1 SGHTA, CDR2 FQGNSA. The CDR3 length is 13 residues. The V call is TRBV7-2, the J call TRBJ2-5; 9 bases are shared with TRBD2. This clonotype was sampled from a man in his fifties who received an inactivated influenza vaccine. The sample was CD4+ T cells sorted from PBMCs, taken around 5 days after vaccination. DNA of the CDR3: TGTGCCAGCAGCTCTAGCGGGGTCCACTCCCAGTACTTC. This codes for CASSSSGVHSQYF.